These 7 T cell receptor beta chains originate from one sample sequenced in a study of metastatic and nonmetastatic thyroid tumors. Using MiXCR, TCRdb re-called clones from the PCR reads. The repertoire has roughly 75,000 clones, around 12% of them found once; the top ten carry roughly 9.1%. Each patient came to thyroid surgery without any prior treatment (of any kind). Source material: tumor tissue. The receptor set was obtained from a female donor with papillary thyroid cancer or a benign thyroid nodule (not recorded which). Some clones in this sample may be carry-over from other donors' samples.

This rearrangement joins TRBV12-5 to TRBJ1-1; D remains unclear. Between the trimmed V and J ends, which lost 4 bases and 7 bases, there was a span of 10 bases. Germline lookup yields CDR1 LGHNT and CDR2 FRNRAP. The CDR3 is made up of 12 amino acids. DNA for the CDR3: TGTGCTAGTGGTTCGGATGTTAGTGAAGCTTTCTTT. Its protein is CASGSDVSEAFF.

At least ten counts were recorded for this clone. The CDR3 reads CASSYEGAGYGYTF. In nucleotides, the CDR3 is TGTGCCAGCAGCTACGAGGGAGCGGGCTATGGCTACACCTTC. The rearrangement links TRBV5-4 to TRBJ1-2, with no clear D. V gave up 3 bases and J gave up 4 bases, with 13 bases separating them. This CDR3 comprises 14 residues. Germline loops: CDR1 SGHNT, CDR2 YYREEE (reference sequence).

This clone was seen only a few times. A much bigger clone sits one base away, suggesting this may be a read error. The same CDR3 is also encoded by other DNA sequences in this sample. This chain uses TRBV28 with TRBJ2-5; D uncertain. The CDR3 runs 15 residues. In germline, CDR1 is MDHEN, CDR2 SYDVKM. The V gene lost 5 bases and the J gene lost 0 bases, with 13 bases spanning the gap. CDR3 in amino acids: CASSRLAGDQETQYF. CDR3 sequence (DNA): TGTGCCAGCAGTCGCTTAGCAGGCGACCAAGAGACCCAGTACTTC.

This clone was recorded many times. V and J are TRBV5-1 and TRBJ2-2, with 7 positions matching TRBD2. This CDR3 comprises 14 residues. V was pared by 5 bases and J by 5 bases, with 6 bases of the junction left unmatched. CDR1 SGHRS and CDR2 YFSETQ come from the germline V gene. CDR3: CASRARERTGELFF. The CDR3 bases are TGCGCCAGCAGGGCGCGGGAGAGGACCGGGGAGCTGTTTTTT.

The table lists this clone with a few counts. This may arise from a read error, as a much more abundant clone is one base away. J is TRBJ2-6 and V is TRBV9, with no clear D. The CDR3 consists of 16 residues. Germline V gives CDR1 SGDLS, CDR2 YYNGEE. CDR3 DNA: TGTGCCAGCAGCGTAGATAAGGTCTCTTGGGCCAACGTCCTGACTTTC. Its translation: CASSVDKVSWANVLTF.

This clone was detected a few times. A much larger clone differs by one base, so this may be a read error. This sample includes further DNA sequences coding for the same CDR3. The chain carries TRBV20-1 and TRBJ1-5; a weak D match, TRBD1 (5 bases). The germline V gene has CDR1 DFQATT and CDR2 SNEGSKA (reference sequence). This CDR3 has 13 amino acids. The CDR3 sequence is CSARRGAEQPQHF. The DNA of the CDR3 is TGCAGTGCTAGAAGAGGGGCGGAACAGCCTCAGCATTTT.

This clone was detected a few times. The rearrangement joins TRBV6-1 to TRBJ2-2, with 7 bases fitting TRBD2. V was clipped by 2 bases and J by 11 bases; unmatched bases: 20. This CDR3 has 18 amino acids. Per germline, CDR1 MNHNS and CDR2 SASEGT. This chain's CDR3 is CASSERWAGRRNTRELFF. For the CDR3, the DNA is TGTGCCAGCAGTGAAAGATGGGCCGGGAGGAGGAACACCCGTGAGCTGTTTTTT.